Each of the 30 T cell receptor beta chains below was sequenced from the same sample in a study of cytomegalovirus exposure and HLA in healthy donors. The assay was immunoSEQ multiplex PCR, and TCRdb's table has in-frame clones only and misses some. The data hold about 170,000 clones, with roughly nine tenths observed a single time. The sequencing sample was made of PBMCs. Source of these receptors: a woman aged 25 to 45 in good health and CMV-seronegative.

The chain joins TRBV19 to TRBJ1-4, with D possibly matching TRBD1 (5 bases). The CDR3 length is 14 residues. V was pared by 7 bases and J by 8 bases, with 17 bases between. CDR1 LNHDA and CDR2 SQIVND come from the germline V gene (reference sequence). The CDR3 region is CASNVGRGAEKLFF. The CDR3, as DNA: TGTGCCAGTAACGTGGGGCGGGGCGCGGAAAAACTGTTTTTT.

A word on this clone: A read error may produce the germline difference seen at one junction end. The CDR3 loop is CASSLYRANRGFDF. The CDR3, as DNA: TGTGCCAGCAGCTTATATAGGGCAAACAGGGGGTTTGACTTC. This chain uses TRBV7-2 with TRBJ1-2; 8 nucleotides line up with TRBD1. Looked up from germline, CDR1 is SGHTA and CDR2 is FQGNSA. This CDR3 comprises 14 residues.

This clone appeared a single time. The chain is built from TRBV5-4 and TRBJ2-2; D is unclear. Germline V gene sequence: CDR1 SGHNT, CDR2 YYREEE (reference sequence). The CDR3 spans 14 residues. Trimming left V 3 bases short and J 5 bases short, with 11 bases between. CDR3 protein: CASSSTLGTGELFF. Written as DNA, the CDR3 is TGTGCCAGCAGCTCGACCCTAGGGACCGGGGAGCTGTTTTTT. Together with reference TRBV5-4 and TRBJ2-2, the CDR3 gives the full variable domain: ETGVTQSPTHLIKTRGQQVTLRCSSQSGHNTVSWYQQALGQGPQFIFQYYREEENGRGNFPPRFSGLQFPNYSSELNVNALELDDSALYLCASSSTLGTGELFFGEGSRLTVL.

CDR3 nucleotides: TGTGCCAGCAGCTTGGGTGTTAAGGGGGACACCGGGGAGCTGTTTTTT. Translation gives CASSLGVKGDTGELFF. The genes are TRBV5-6 and TRBJ2-2; a weak D match, TRBD1 (6 bases). V gave up 0 bases and J gave up 3 bases, with 12 bases separating them. The germline gives CDR1 SGHDT, CDR2 YYEEEE. The length of the CDR3 is 16 residues. Based on the CDR3 plus reference TRBV5-6 and TRBJ2-2, the full variable domain is DAGVTQSPTHLIKTRGQQVTLRCSPKSGHDTVSWYQQALGQGPQFIFQYYEEEERQRGNFPDRFSGHQFPNYSSELNVNALLLGDSALYLCASSLGVKGDTGELFFGEGSRLTVL.

The V gene is TRBV19, the J gene TRBJ1-5, with 9 bases fitting TRBD1. Trimming took 1 base from V and 5 from J; bases not matched to a gene: 3. The CDR3 runs 15 residues. The germline gives CDR1 LNHDA, CDR2 SQIVND (reference sequence). CDR3 sequence (DNA): TGTGCCAGTAGTATAGTACAGGGGGCGCATCAGCCCCAGCATTTT. It is translated as CASSIVQGAHQPQHF.

This chain uses TRBV7-3 with TRBJ2-1, with TRBD2 matching over 8 bases. The V and J ends lost 4 bases and 7 bases, in that order; junction bases with no gene match: 6. This CDR3 has 14 amino acids. Germline values: CDR1 SGHTA, CDR2 FQGTGA. The chain's CDR3 is CASSSGRARNEQFF. The CDR3 DNA follows: TGTGCCAGCAGCTCCGGGAGGGCCAGGAATGAGCAGTTCTTC.

Only one count was recorded for this clone. The V and J genes are TRBV4-3 and TRBJ1-2; D is perhaps TRBD1 (5 bases). The germline V and J ends were trimmed by 0 bases and 5 bases, with 19 bases remaining between them. Germline V gives CDR1 LGHNA, CDR2 YSLEER. This CDR3 has 17 amino acids. The DNA for the CDR3 is TGCGCCAGCAGCCAAGATCGGACAAACATCGTAATATATGGCTACACCTTC. This sequence encodes CASSQDRTNIVIYGYTF.

The chain recombines TRBV28 with TRBJ2-7, with 9 bases fitting TRBD2. The CDR3 consists of 15 residues. Germline trimming cut 2 bases from V and 2 bases from J; bases unmatched to any gene: 4. Germline V CDR1 and CDR2: MDHEN, SYDVKM. CDR3 nucleotides: TGTGCCAGCAGTTTACTTAGCGGGAGTGCCTACGAGCAGTACTTC. Protein: CASSLLSGSAYEQYF.

The chain links TRBV7-8 to TRBJ1-1; TRBD1 is a possible D gene (6 bases). The V and J ends lost 4 bases and 0 bases respectively, with 9 bases between them. The germline V gene encodes CDR1 SGHVS and CDR2 FQNEAQ. This CDR3 spans 14 amino acids. This CDR3 reads CASSSTGLNTEAFF. The CDR3 DNA follows: TGTGCCAGCAGCTCGACAGGTTTGAACACTGAAGCTTTCTTT.

This chain links TRBV6-5 with TRBJ1-4; D uncertain. V lost 2 bases, J lost 12 bases, and 16 bases lay in between. Looked up from germline, CDR1 is MNHEY and CDR2 is SVGAGI. The CDR3 totals 14 residues. The CDR3 reads CASSYDRRVGELFF. CDR3 coding DNA: TGTGCCAGCAGTTACGATAGGCGCGTTGGGGAACTGTTTTTT.

The rearrangement joins TRBV7-8 to TRBJ2-7; 7 bases map to TRBD1. CDR1 and CDR2 from the germline V gene are SGHVS and FQNEAQ. The V segment lost 5 bases and the J segment 6 bases; nucleotides outside the gene matches: 16. The CDR3 is made up of 16 amino acids. The CDR3 region has the DNA TGTGCCAGCAGCCCATCTAGGGGGCAGGGTCCGCTCGAGCAGTACTTC. Residues: CASSPSRGQGPLEQYF.

The chain is built from TRBV5-1 and TRBJ2-7, with TRBD1 matching over 7 bases. Trimming took 4 bases from V and 4 from J; bases not matched to a gene: 14. The germline V gene has CDR1 SGHRS and CDR2 YFSETQ. The CDR3 has 16 amino acids. For the CDR3, the DNA is TGCGCCAGCAGCGATTTTTACAGGGGTTTGAGGTACGAGCAGTACTTC. It codes for CASSDFYRGLRYEQYF. Combining the CDR3 with reference TRBV5-1 and TRBJ2-7 gives the whole variable domain KAGVTQTPRYLIKTRGQQVTLSCSPISGHRSVSWYQQTPGQGLQFLFEYFSETQRNKGNFPGRFSGRQFSNSRSEMNVSTLELGDSALYLCASSDFYRGLRYEQYFGPGTRLTVT.

This chain links TRBV6-5 with TRBJ1-1, with 10 bases identical to TRBD1. Germline CDR1 MNHEY, CDR2 SVGAGI. The CDR3 runs to 14 residues. V shed 2 bases, J shed 4 bases, and the junction held 1 base outside the gene matches. The CDR3 nucleotides read TGTGCCAGCAGTTACGGGACAGGGGCCACTGAAGCTTTCTTT. This gives the protein CASSYGTGATEAFF.

The J gene is TRBJ1-5, the V gene TRBV27, with D possibly TRBD1 on 6 matching bases. In germline, CDR1 is MNHEY, CDR2 SMNVEV (reference sequence). The V end was cut by 0 bases, the J end by 5 bases, with 11 bases between. CDR3 length: 15 residues. CDR3 sequence: CASSLSSGAHQPQHF. Written as DNA, the CDR3 is TGTGCCAGCAGTTTATCGTCAGGGGCGCATCAGCCCCAGCATTTT.

V is TRBV25-1 and J is TRBJ2-5; D is ambiguous. Trimming pared 4 bases from V and 0 bases from J, leaving 9 bases between. The CDR3 is 14 residues long. Per germline, CDR1 MGHDK and CDR2 SYGVNS. CDR3 DNA sequence: TGTGCCAGCAGTGGCTCGCAGAACCAAGAGACCCAGTACTTC. It yields the protein CASSGSQNQETQYF.

This chain connects TRBV15 to TRBJ1-5; D may be TRBD1 (5 bases). Germline-derived CDR1 and CDR2 are LNHNV and YYDKDF (reference sequence). Trimming shortened V by 8 bases and J by 0 bases, and 11 bases separated the two germline ends. This CDR3 region has 14 residues. In nucleotides, the CDR3 is TGTGCCACCGGGACCGTTTATAGCAATCAGCCCCAGCATTTT. This translates into CATGTVYSNQPQHF.

The rearrangement uses TRBV27 and TRBJ2-3; possible D gene TRBD1, 5 bases. Germline V CDR1 and CDR2: MNHEY, SMNVEV (reference sequence). This CDR3 is 15 amino acids long. Trimming shortened V by 2 bases and J by 4 bases, and 13 bases separated the two germline ends. The CDR3 loop reads CASSLKGPGSDTQYF. The CDR3 coding sequence is TGTGCCAGCAGTTTAAAGGGGCCCGGGTCAGATACGCAGTATTTT.

The chain recombines TRBV5-1 with TRBJ2-7; TRBD2 aligns across 15 bases. Germline lookup yields CDR1 SGHRS and CDR2 YFSETQ. This CDR3 has 16 amino acids. J gave up 3 bases and V 3 bases, and 4 bases lay outside the gene matches. CDR3 region: CASSYGLAGGGYEQYF. In DNA, the CDR3 is TGCGCCAGCAGCTACGGACTAGCGGGAGGGGGCTACGAGCAGTACTTC.

The table lists this clone with a few counts. The chain employs TRBV2 and TRBJ1-6, with D unclear. Germline V CDR1 and CDR2: SNHLY, FYNNEI. CDR3 length equals 13 residues. The V end was cut by 5 bases, the J end by 8 bases, with 10 bases between. The CDR3 DNA is TGTGCCAGCAGTAAGGAAGGAGATTCACCCCTCCACTTT. Encoded protein: CASSKEGDSPLHF.

This chain connects TRBV6-5 to TRBJ2-7; possible D gene TRBD1, 6 bases. Germline lookup yields CDR1 MNHEY and CDR2 SVGAGI. The CDR3 loop spans 12 amino acids. Trimming left V 10 bases short and J 0 bases short, with 10 bases between. The CDR3, as DNA: TGTGCCACCAGGGGCCTCTCCTACGAGCAGTACTTC. It codes for CATRGLSYEQYF.

The rearrangement joins TRBV7-3 to TRBJ2-3; 7 nucleotides align to TRBD2. This CDR3 has 15 residues. Germline V lookup: CDR1 SGHTA, CDR2 FQGTGA. The V gene end was trimmed by 8 bases and the J gene end by 2 bases; junction bases not matched to a gene: 10. The CDR3: CASSPWGGTTDTQYF. The CDR3 DNA is TGTGCCAGCTCCCCATGGGGGGGAACCACAGATACGCAGTATTTT.

The V call is TRBV5-4, the J call TRBJ2-5; 8 nucleotides agree with TRBD2. V shed 5 bases and J 5 bases; nucleotides not matched to a gene: 11. This CDR3 has 15 residues. CDR1 and CDR2 (germline): SGHNT, YYREEE (reference sequence). As DNA, the CDR3 is TGTGCCAGCAGTGGCCGGGAGCGGGAGCGGGAGACCCAGTACTTC. Amino acids: CASSGRERERETQYF.

This clone was counted only a few times. The V and J genes are TRBV2 and TRBJ1-5, with unresolved D. There are 14 residues in the CDR3. Trimming left V 6 bases short and J 0 bases short, with 9 bases between. From germline, CDR1 is SNHLY and CDR2 FYNNEI. The CDR3: CASRELYSNQPQHF. Written as DNA, the CDR3 is TGTGCCAGCAGGGAACTTTATAGCAATCAGCCCCAGCATTTT.

The chain combines TRBV7-9 with TRBJ1-2, with D possibly matching TRBD1 (5 bases). Looked up from germline, CDR1 is SEHNR and CDR2 is FQNEAQ (reference sequence). The V end was cut by 3 bases, the J end by 5 bases, with 10 bases between. This CDR3 is built from 13 residues. CDR3 in amino acids: CASSLSGHYGYTF. CDR3 DNA: TGTGCCAGCAGCTTGTCAGGGCATTATGGCTACACCTTC.

This clone has just one count. The chain employs TRBV28 and TRBJ1-2; no clear D. CDR1 and CDR2 (germline): MDHEN, SYDVKM. V gave up 2 bases and J gave up 5 bases, with 15 bases separating them. The CDR3 is made up of 15 amino acids. The CDR3 loop reads CASSLGPVSLYGYTF. CDR3 coding DNA: TGTGCCAGCAGTTTAGGTCCAGTCTCCCTTTATGGCTACACCTTC.

The chain carries TRBV25-1 and TRBJ1-4; 8 positions match TRBD1. V was pared by 2 bases and J by 5 bases, with 4 bases of the junction left unmatched. Germline CDR1 and CDR2: MGHDK and SYGVNS. The CDR3 runs to 15 residues. The chain's CDR3 is CASSEPRDRNEKLFF. The CDR3 nucleotides read TGTGCCAGCAGTGAACCGAGGGACAGGAATGAAAAACTGTTTTTT.

The gene calls are TRBV9 and TRBJ2-7; the D is unclear. The V and J ends lost 0 bases and 6 bases respectively, with 10 bases between them. From germline, CDR1 is SGDLS and CDR2 YYNGEE. The CDR3 is 13 amino acids. The CDR3 spells CASSVGGWGEQYF. The CDR3 DNA follows: TGTGCCAGCAGCGTAGGCGGATGGGGCGAGCAGTACTTC.

The V gene is TRBV5-4, the J gene TRBJ2-2; D not resolved. The CDR3 runs 14 residues. Trimming took 0 bases from V and 8 from J, leaving 11 bases between them. Germline loops: CDR1 SGHNT, CDR2 YYREEE (reference sequence). Written as DNA, the CDR3 is TGTGCCAGCAGCTTGGATGGGCAGGTTGGGGAGCTGTTTTTT. Protein: CASSLDGQVGELFF.

This chain connects TRBV6-1 to TRBJ1-2; maybe TRBD1 (6 bases). The V end lost 5 bases, the J end lost 4 bases, and 20 bases lay between the germline ends. Germline values: CDR1 MNHNS, CDR2 SASEGT. The length of the CDR3 is 16 residues. CDR3: CASSKGQPLTIYGYTF. As DNA, the CDR3 is TGTGCCAGCAGTAAAGGACAGCCGCTCACAATCTATGGCTACACCTTC.

V usage is TRBV6-5 and J usage is TRBJ2-2; no definite D call. The CDR3 length is 12 residues. Trimming removed 8 bases from V and 2 bases from J, with 6 bases in between. The germline gives CDR1 MNHEY, CDR2 SVGAGI. The CDR3 coding sequence is TGTGCCAGCGGCTTCAACACCGGGGAGCTGTTTTTT. Translated: CASGFNTGELFF.